This record covers a single T cell receptor beta chain. This specimen belongs to a study of T-cell reconstitution after alpha-beta-depleted transplantation in children. After removal of 4 bases from V and 5 bases from J, the junction contained 3 bases not matched to a gene. Looked up from germline, CDR1 is LGHNA and CDR2 is YNFKEQ. The CDR3 loop spans 13 amino acids. Unique molecular identifiers were incorporated during preparation of the TCRbeta library. Via MiXCR, TCRdb re-called the PCR reads, giving one row per CDR3 protein. Of 350,000 to 450,000 distinct CDR3 sequences listed, about 20% were seen once; the top ten hold around 3.9%.

This clonotype was obtained from a human donor who donated a stem cell graft to a child with acute myeloid leukemia. This material consisted of PBMCs from the stem cell graft donor, taken from the stem cell graft. The chain carries TRBV4-2 and TRBJ2-5; TRBD1 matches 8 bases. The CDR3 DNA sequence: TGTGCCAGCAGCCTTCAGGGGGCCGAGACCCAGTACTTC. This sequence encodes CASSLQGAETQYF.